Listed below are T cell receptor beta chains from one sample, sequenced in a study of cytotoxic CD8 clonotypes in ibrutinib-treated CLL. Sequencing used immunoSEQ multiplex PCR; TCRdb keeps in-frame clones, though not all of them. Of 130,000 or so clones in the sample, approximately 80% were seen once. Sequenced material: PBMCs, taken after 12 months of ibrutinib treatment. The receptors were sampled from a human donor with chronic lymphocytic leukemia. Both conserved end residues are part of each CDR3. The D gene is left open where the match is weak. The listing skips clone size in some rows; elsewhere it reads once, few, many or a size class.

-	TRBV27	TRBJ1-5	-	CASSLLNQPQHF	TGTGCCAGCAGTTTGTTAAATCAGCCCCAGCATTTT
-	TRBV5-6	TRBJ2-1	-	CASSFYGTDSYNEQFF	TGTGCCAGCAGCTTTTACGGGACGGACTCCTACAATGAGCAGTTCTTC
-	TRBV4-1	TRBJ2-6	-	CASSPPGRAPVLTF	TGCGCCAGCAGCCCTCCGGGACGAGCACCCGTCCTGACTTTC
TRBD1	TRBV27	TRBJ1-5	-	CASSGDRGQGNQPQHF	TGTGCCAGCAGTGGGGACAGGGGCCAGGGGAATCAGCCCCAGCATTTT
TRBD1	TRBV28	TRBJ1-3	-	CASSLTGGNTIYF	TGTGCCAGCAGTTTGACAGGGGGAAACACCATATATTTT
-	TRBV2	TRBJ1-1	few	CASSEAQAGWFGDTEAFF	TGTGCCAGCAGTGAAGCGCAGGCGGGGTGGTTTGGGGACACTGAAGCTTTCTTT
-	TRBV11-2	TRBJ1-1	-	CASSLRRDGYTEAFF	TGTGCCAGCAGCTTAAGGAGGGATGGGTACACTGAAGCTTTCTTT
TRBD1	TRBV28	TRBJ1-2	-	CASRTTGQGGGYTF	TGTGCCAGCAGGACAACCGGACAGGGCGGCGGCTACACCTTC
TRBD2	TRBV19	TRBJ2-2	-	CASSGTSVGTGELFF	TGTGCCAGTAGTGGGACTAGCGTCGGCACCGGGGAGCTGTTTTTT
-	TRBV4-1	TRBJ1-5	few	CASSQGLSNQPQHF	TGCGCCAGCAGCCAAGGCCTTAGCAATCAGCCCCAGCATTTT
-	TRBV5-1	TRBJ2-3	-	CASSFSRDTQYF	TGCGCCAGCAGCTTTAGCCGGGATACGCAGTATTTT
-	TRBV2	TRBJ2-7	-	CASIPDSLSYEQYF	TGTGCCAGCATCCCCGACAGCCTCTCCTACGAGCAGTACTTC